One and the same sample provided the 6 T cell receptor beta chains below, sequenced in a study of radiation and T cells in renal cell carcinoma. Time point reported: blood 2 weeks post-SBRT. Treatment noted: 15 Gy SBRT to primary tumor, nephrectomy 4 weeks later. TCRdb's table, derived via immunoSEQ multiplex PCR, lists solely in-frame clones and lacks some. The profile shows roughly 78,000 clones, 82% of them singletons. The sequences come from blood, collected from a patient whose treatment included radiotherapy and nephrectomy. These receptor sequences come from a man between 60 and 75 years old with renal cell carcinoma.

The genes are TRBV2 and TRBJ1-2; D gene ambiguous. Trimming left V 4 bases short and J 5 bases short, with 8 bases between. CDR1 and CDR2 from the germline V gene are SNHLY and FYNNEI. This CDR3 spans 12 amino acids. The CDR3 is CASSGVQYGYTF. The CDR3 bases are TGTGCCAGCAGTGGTGTACAGTATGGCTACACCTTC.

This clone came up once. The chain joins TRBV2 to TRBJ1-2, with 7 nucleotides matching TRBD1. Per germline, CDR1 SNHLY and CDR2 FYNNEI. The V segment lost 7 bases and the J segment 8 bases; nucleotides outside the gene matches: 19. The CDR3 sequence is 16 residues long. The CDR3 DNA reads as TGTGCCAGCATCGTCTCCCGGGTCAGGGGGTGGAAGGGCTACACCTTC. Translated, it gives CASIVSRVRGWKGYTF.

The CDR3 protein is CASSLHGTGDEQYF. The CDR3 region has the DNA TGTGCCAGCAGCTTGCACGGAACGGGGGATGAGCAGTACTTC. The chain employs TRBV5-8 and TRBJ2-7; a possible D gene is TRBD2 (6 bases). The germline V gene encodes CDR1 SGHTS and CDR2 YDEGEE. V was trimmed by 1 base and J by 7 bases, leaving 15 bases between them. CDR3 length: 14 residues. The complete variable domain, with remaining parts taken from reference TRBV5-8 and TRBJ2-7, reads EAGVTQSPTHLIKTRGQQATLRCSPISGHTSVYWYQQALGLGLQFLLWYDEGEERNRGNFPPRFSGRQFPNYSSELNVNALELEDSALYLCASSLHGTGDEQYFGPGTRLTVT.

The chain employs TRBV19 and TRBJ2-5; no clear D gene. CDR3 length: 14 residues. V was trimmed by 7 bases and J by 2 bases, leaving 14 bases between them. The V gene's germline CDR1 is LNHDA and CDR2 SQIVND (reference sequence). CDR3 coding DNA: TGTGCCAGTAATAACCCCGGCTTACAAGAGACCCAGTACTTC. Protein: CASNNPGLQETQYF. The variable domain in full, completed from reference TRBV19 and TRBJ2-5, reads DGGITQSPKYLFRKEGQNVTLSCEQNLNHDAMYWYRQDPGQGLRLIYYSQIVNDFQKGDIAEGYSVSREKKESFPLTVTSAQKNPTAFYLCASNNPGLQETQYFGPGTRLLVL.

The genes are TRBV30 and TRBJ2-7; 8 bases match TRBD1. This CDR3 spans 16 amino acids. Germline CDR1 reads GTSNPN; CDR2 reads SVGIG (reference sequence). J gave up 0 bases and V 0 bases, and 7 bases lay outside the gene matches. The CDR3 protein is CAWSVLSDRGSYEQYF. The CDR3 region has the DNA TGTGCCTGGAGTGTACTCTCTGACAGGGGCTCCTACGAGCAGTACTTC.

V and J are TRBV5-1 and TRBJ1-5; maybe TRBD1 (5 bases). Trimming removed 0 bases from V and 4 bases from J, with 14 bases in between. Germline CDR1 SGHRS, CDR2 YFSETQ. This CDR3 comprises 16 residues. In DNA form, the CDR3 reads TGCGCCAGCAGCTTGGAACCGCAGGGAGATAATCAGCCCCAGCATTTT. Protein sequence: CASSLEPQGDNQPQHF.